Listed here are 27 T cell receptor beta chains from one sample, sequenced in a study of vaccination and CD4 T cells after COVID-19. Their antigens remain unidentified. The treatment was: approximately nine-day PBMC culture with coronavirus spike peptide pools or control peptides (ViraFEST assay). The Oncomine TCR Beta short-read assay was applied to DNA of cultured CD4+ T cells. TCRdb re-called the PCR reads with MiXCR, one entry per CDR3 protein. The table shows some 15,000 distinct CDR3 sequences, with 25% to 40% occurring only once. Sequences were derived from CD4+ T cells from blood, cultured in vitro, sampled after SARS-CoV-2 vaccination. These receptors were collected from a human donor who had recovered from COVID-19.

This clonotype was recorded a few times. The CDR3 spells CASSWDRALFEDQPQHF. CDR3 DNA: TGTGCCAGCAGTTGGGACAGGGCGCTCTTTGAGGATCAGCCCCAGCATTTT. This chain joins TRBV6-2 or TRBV6-3 and TRBJ1-5, with TRBD1 matching over 9 bases. The germline gives CDR1 MNHEY, CDR2 SVGEGT. Unmatched junction bases numbered 12, after V lost 4 bases and J lost 5 bases. The CDR3 runs 17 residues.

The V and J genes are TRBV5-4 and TRBJ1-1; TRBD1 matches at 7 bases. CDR3 length: 14 amino acids. CDR1 and CDR2 (germline): SGHNT, YYREEE (reference sequence). V lost 2 bases, J lost 11 bases, and 12 bases stayed unmatched. The CDR3 here is CASSFLQGTRSAFF. In DNA, the CDR3 is TGTGCCAGCAGCTTTCTACAGGGGACTAGATCGGCTTTCTTT.

V and J are TRBV10-3 and TRBJ2-2, with 9 bases aligning to TRBD2. Germline loops: CDR1 ENHRY, CDR2 SYGVKD. The CDR3 has 15 amino acids. V dropped 4 bases and J dropped 0; count of bases not matched to a gene: 0. CDR3 sequence reads: CAISASGTNTGELFF. The CDR3 DNA follows: TGTGCCATCAGTGCTAGCGGGACGAACACCGGGGAGCTGTTTTTT.

This clonotype has only a few counts. V and J are TRBV20-1 and TRBJ1-3; tentative D call: TRBD1 (6 bases). V dropped 0 bases and J dropped 10 bases, with 16 bases sitting between them. Germline V gene sequence: CDR1 DFQATT, CDR2 SNEGSKA (reference sequence). The CDR3 is 14 residues long. Written as DNA, the CDR3 is TGCAGTGCTAGAGACCGCCTCTCCACAGGGACCATATATTTT. Encoded protein: CSARDRLSTGTIYF.

The chain links TRBV7-2 to TRBJ2-1, with D possibly matching TRBD2 (6 bases). Germline CDR1 and CDR2: SGHTA and FQGNSA. Between the trimmed V and J ends, which lost 5 bases and 0 bases, there was a span of 14 bases. This CDR3 is 16 amino acids long. The CDR3: CASSRGLSSSYNEQFF. In DNA form, the CDR3 reads TGTGCCAGCAGCCGCGGACTATCGAGCTCCTACAATGAGCAGTTCTTC.

This clonotype was picked up a small number of times. J is TRBJ1-2 and V is TRBV6-4, with 7 bases aligning to TRBD1. Germline CDR1 reads MRHNA; CDR2 reads SNTAGT. This CDR3 spans 14 amino acids. V lost 6 bases to trimming and J lost 3 bases; unmatched junction nucleotides: 7. The CDR3, as DNA: TGTGCCAGCAGAAACCGGACAGGCGACTATGGCTACACCTTC. Encoded protein: CASRNRTGDYGYTF.

In its sample, this clonotype was seen once. The chain employs TRBV6-1 and TRBJ2-7, with D possibly being TRBD2 (6 bases). CDR1 is MNHNS, CDR2 SASEGT, per germline. V shed 11 bases and J shed 3 bases, with 14 bases lying between them. The CDR3 sequence is 12 residues long. CDR3 protein: CAGSRGFYEQYF. The DNA for the CDR3 is TGTGCCGGCTCGCGGGGCTTCTACGAGCAGTACTTC.

This clonotype has just a few counts. The gene calls are TRBV7-2 and TRBJ2-1, with 13 positions matching TRBD2. The CDR3 runs to 16 residues. CDR1 SGHTA and CDR2 FQGNSA come from the germline V gene. The trim removed 5 bases at V and 5 bases at J, leaving 6 bases unmatched. Written as DNA, the CDR3 is TGTGCCAGCAGCCCAAGGACTAGCGGGAGCCACAATGAGCAGTTCTTC. Protein product: CASSPRTSGSHNEQFF.

This chain joins TRBV6-1 and TRBJ2-1; either TRBD1 or TRBD2 may supply D (5 bases each). Trimming took off 4 bases at V and 6 bases at J, with 7 bases between the two ends. The CDR3 covers 12 residues. Germline loops: CDR1 MNHNS, CDR2 SASEGT. The chain's CDR3 is CASSARGNEQFF. CDR3 DNA sequence: TGTGCCAGCAGTGCGAGGGGCAATGAGCAGTTCTTC.

J is TRBJ2-3 and V is TRBV11-3; D ambiguous. Germline CDR1 SGHNT, CDR2 YENEEA. The CDR3 is 13 residues long. The V gene lost 4 bases and the J gene lost 3 bases, with 8 bases spanning the gap. Here the CDR3 reads CASSSPPTDTQYF. CDR3 DNA: TGTGCCAGCAGCTCCCCCCCAACAGATACGCAGTATTTT.

The V and J genes are TRBV20-1 and TRBJ1-3; no clear D gene. Trimming cost V 6 bases and J 0 bases, with 12 bases left between them. The CDR3 sequence is 14 residues long. The germline CDR1 and CDR2 sequences are DFQATT and SNEGSKA (reference sequence). The CDR3, as DNA: TGCAGTGCCGCCAGACACCTCTCTGGAAACACCATATATTTT. Protein sequence: CSAARHLSGNTIYF.

The V call is TRBV29-1, the J call TRBJ2-7, with TRBD2 identical over 9 bases. The J segment lost 3 bases and the V segment lost 6 bases, leaving 9 bases of the junction unmatched. The CDR3 spans 14 residues. CDR1 is SQVTM, CDR2 ANQGSEA, per germline. CDR3 amino acids: CSVARTSADYEQYF. The DNA of the CDR3 is TGCAGCGTGGCAAGGACTAGCGCGGACTACGAGCAGTACTTC.

The V gene is TRBV7-2, the J gene TRBJ2-7; 8 bases align to TRBD1. The CDR3 has 16 amino acids. The V gene's germline CDR1 is SGHTA and CDR2 FQGNSA. Unmatched junction bases numbered 7, after V lost 1 base and J lost 2 bases. CDR3 nucleotide sequence: TGTGCCAGCAGCTTAGGCGGCGACAGGGGAACCTACGAGCAGTACTTC. Protein product: CASSLGGDRGTYEQYF.

This chain uses TRBV29-1 with TRBJ2-1; D ambiguous. Germline CDR1 reads SQVTM; CDR2 reads ANQGSEA. This CDR3 is built from 13 residues. The V and J ends lost 4 bases and 7 bases respectively, with 14 bases between them. CDR3 protein: CSVVRPRQNEQFF. Here the CDR3 DNA reads TGCAGCGTTGTGAGACCCCGTCAAAATGAGCAGTTCTTC.

The chain has TRBV3-1 and TRBJ2-1; 8 nucleotides line up with TRBD2. V dropped 3 bases and J dropped 7; count of bases not matched to a gene: 8. Germline loops: CDR1 LGHDT, CDR2 YNNKEL (reference sequence). This CDR3 is built from 15 residues. The CDR3 spells CASSQFGAGVNEQFF. The CDR3 DNA follows: TGTGCCAGCAGCCAGTTCGGAGCGGGAGTTAATGAGCAGTTCTTC.

The rearrangement links TRBV5-4 to TRBJ2-7, with 9 nucleotides matching TRBD1. CDR1 and CDR2 from the germline V gene are SGHNT and YYREEE (reference sequence). Trimming at V came to 4 bases and at J to 4 bases, leaving 9 bases not matched to a gene. The CDR3 is 15 residues long. The CDR3 here is CASSTGTGKQYEQYF. CDR3 bases: TGTGCCAGCAGCACCGGGACAGGGAAGCAGTACGAGCAGTACTTC.

This clonotype was observed a few times. The chain employs TRBV28 and TRBJ2-7; 7 bases agree with TRBD1. Germline CDR1 MDHEN, CDR2 SYDVKM. This CDR3 spans 12 amino acids. V was pared by 8 bases and J by 12 bases, with 13 bases of the junction left unmatched. CDR3 DNA: TGTGCCAGCGTTTCACAGGGGATCTTTCTGTACTTC. The encoded protein is CASVSQGIFLYF.

V is TRBV14 and J is TRBJ2-1; possibly TRBD2 for D (6 bases). The V gene's germline CDR1 is SGHDN and CDR2 FVKESK. V gave up 4 bases and J gave up 7 bases, with 20 bases separating them. The CDR3 runs 16 residues. CDR3 sequence reads: CASSRELARSGNEQFF. In DNA, the CDR3 is TGTGCCAGCAGCCGAGAACTAGCCCGGTCAGGGAATGAGCAGTTCTTC.

V and J are TRBV14 and TRBJ2-7; unclear D gene. V dropped 0 bases and J dropped 4 bases, with 10 bases sitting between them. There are 14 residues in the CDR3. Looked up from germline, CDR1 is SGHDN and CDR2 is FVKESK. For the CDR3, the DNA is TGTGCCAGCAGCCAAGATCGATGGAGTTACGAGCAGTACTTC. Amino acids: CASSQDRWSYEQYF.

In its sample, this clonotype was seen a few times. This chain connects TRBV7-2 to TRBJ2-3; D might be TRBD1 or TRBD2, each matching 5 bases. CDR3 length: 15 residues. V was pared by 5 bases and J by 1 base, with 13 bases between. Germline V CDR1 and CDR2: SGHTA, FQGNSA. The chain's CDR3 is CASSRWGIRTDTQYF. In nucleotides, the CDR3 is TGTGCCAGCAGCCGTTGGGGGATACGCACAGATACGCAGTATTTT.

The CDR3 DNA sequence: TGCAGTGCCCGGACAGGGGCCCGGAATACCGGGGAGCTGTTTTTT. Protein product: CSARTGARNTGELFF. The genes are TRBV20-1 and TRBJ2-2; 9 nucleotides align to TRBD1. Germline V CDR1 and CDR2: DFQATT, SNEGSKA (reference sequence). V was clipped by 6 bases and J by 5 bases; unmatched bases: 10. CDR3 length: 15 amino acids.

The chain links TRBV6-5 to TRBJ1-2; the match to TRBD1 covers 7 bases. After removal of 2 bases from V and 3 bases from J, the junction contained 3 bases not matched to a gene. Germline CDR1 and CDR2: MNHEY and SVGAGI. This CDR3 comprises 14 residues. The CDR3 DNA reads TGTGCCAGCAGTTACAACCAGGGGGACTATGGCTACACCTTC. The encoded protein is CASSYNQGDYGYTF.

The gene calls are TRBV5-4 and TRBJ2-7; D call uncertain. The germline gives CDR1 SGHNT, CDR2 YYREEE (reference sequence). This CDR3 has 12 amino acids. Between the trimmed V and J ends, which lost 0 bases and 6 bases, there was a span of 7 bases. CDR3: CASSLAGREQYF. In nucleotides, the CDR3 is TGTGCCAGCAGCTTGGCCGGTCGCGAGCAGTACTTC. The full variable domain, its missing parts supplied by reference TRBV5-4 and TRBJ2-7, is ETGVTQSPTHLIKTRGQQVTLRCSSQSGHNTVSWYQQALGQGPQFIFQYYREEENGRGNFPPRFSGLQFPNYSSELNVNALELDDSALYLCASSLAGREQYFGPGTRLTVT.

The chain joins TRBV2 to TRBJ1-2; possible D gene TRBD1, 6 bases. This CDR3 has 14 amino acids. V shed 5 bases and J shed 1 base, with 11 bases lying between them. Per the germline V gene, CDR1 is SNHLY and CDR2 is FYNNEI. The CDR3, as DNA: TGTGCCAGCAGTCTACAGGGTATTAACTATGGCTACACCTTC. Translating gives CASSLQGINYGYTF.

This CDR3 reads CSASSSGNEQFF. The CDR3 region has the DNA TGCAGTGCTAGCTCTAGCGGCAATGAGCAGTTCTTC. The chain has TRBV20-1 and TRBJ2-1; 7 positions match TRBD2. The germline V gene has CDR1 DFQATT and CDR2 SNEGSKA (reference sequence). The CDR3 has 12 amino acids. V dropped 3 bases and J dropped 6; count of bases not matched to a gene: 2.

This clonotype was seen only a few times. The chain employs TRBV7-9 and TRBJ2-5; 8 positions match TRBD2. There are 16 residues in the CDR3. V shed 4 bases, J shed 2 bases, and the junction held 9 bases outside the gene matches. Germline CDR1 reads SEHNR; CDR2 reads FQNEAQ (reference sequence). The CDR3 reads CASSSPPPSGQETQYF. The CDR3 DNA reads TGTGCCAGCAGCTCCCCCCCCCCTAGCGGGCAAGAGACCCAGTACTTC.

The chain carries TRBV20-1 and TRBJ2-7; 11 bases agree with TRBD2. Trimming took 4 bases from V and 1 from J; bases not matched to a gene: 9. Germline V lookup: CDR1 DFQATT, CDR2 SNEGSKA (reference sequence). This CDR3 spans 16 amino acids. The CDR3 bases are TGCAGTGCTATACCTACTAGCGGGAGTCAATCCTACGAGCAGTACTTC. Translated: CSAIPTSGSQSYEQYF.